This passage covers 16 T cell receptor beta chains from one sample sequenced in a study of T cell responses to AZD1222 COVID-19 vaccine. Some clones are missing from TCRdb's copy, which holds only in-frame ones; the method was immunoSEQ multiplex PCR. The repertoire has 100,000 to 150,000 clones, 90% of them found once; the top ten carry approximately 1.8%. Sequenced here: peripheral blood, sampled on day 0 of AZD1222 vaccination. The receptor set was obtained from an adult in good health.

V is TRBV11-3 and J is TRBJ1-2; D is unresolved. Germline V gene data show CDR1 as SGHNT and CDR2 as YENEEA. The CDR3 is 14 amino acids. V was trimmed by 6 bases and J by 1 base, leaving 12 bases between them. CDR3 DNA sequence: TGTGCCAGCAGTCTGCAAGGAATTAACTATGGCTACACCTTC. It encodes CASSLQGINYGYTF.

This clone was detected once. This chain links TRBV7-9 with TRBJ1-1, with 9 bases aligning to TRBD1. V lost 4 bases, J lost 3 bases, and 12 bases stayed unmatched. The CDR3 runs 17 residues. Looked up from germline, CDR1 is SEHNR and CDR2 is FQNEAQ (reference sequence). The CDR3 reads CASSSVRDRVRDTEAFF. The CDR3 region has the DNA TGTGCCAGCAGCTCAGTCCGGGACAGGGTTAGGGACACTGAAGCTTTCTTT.

V gene TRBV5-8 combines with J gene TRBJ1-1; no reliable D call. The V end was cut by 7 bases, the J end by 3 bases, with 19 bases between. The CDR3 totals 15 residues. Germline V gene lookup returns CDR1 SGHTS and CDR2 YDEGEE. The CDR3: CASRSPEKEYTEAFF. Here the CDR3 DNA reads TGTGCCAGCCGCAGCCCCGAAAAGGAGTACACTGAAGCTTTCTTT. The whole variable domain, filled in from reference TRBV5-8 and TRBJ1-1, reads EAGVTQSPTHLIKTRGQQATLRCSPISGHTSVYWYQQALGLGLQFLLWYDEGEERNRGNFPPRFSGRQFPNYSSELNVNALELEDSALYLCASRSPEKEYTEAFFGQGTRLTVV.

The chain uses TRBV6-5 and TRBJ1-3; D uncertain. The germline CDR1 and CDR2 sequences are MNHEY and SVGAGI. The CDR3 contains 15 residues. V gave up 4 bases and J gave up 4 bases, with 14 bases separating them. CDR3 region: CASSSLAEFGNTIYF. The CDR3 DNA reads TGTGCCAGCAGTTCCCTCGCGGAGTTCGGAAACACCATATATTTT.

The rearrangement links TRBV6-5 to TRBJ2-3; D unclear. CDR1 is MNHEY and CDR2 is SVGAGI in the germline V gene. The CDR3 loop spans 13 amino acids. Deletions cut 4 bases from V and 2 bases from J, with 7 bases between. The CDR3 DNA sequence: TGTGCCAGCAGTTCTGGAACCACAGATACGCAGTATTTT. Amino acids: CASSSGTTDTQYF.

V and J are TRBV5-4 and TRBJ1-6; D unclear. Germline V lookup: CDR1 SGHNT, CDR2 YYREEE (reference sequence). Trimming left V 0 bases short and J 6 bases short, with 4 bases between. The CDR3 is 13 amino acids. CDR3: CASSLVGNSPLHF. The CDR3 DNA is TGTGCCAGCAGCTTGGTTGGTAATTCACCCCTCCACTTT.

The chain is built from TRBV7-2 and TRBJ1-5; 10 nucleotides agree with TRBD1. V was clipped by 5 bases and J by 8 bases; unmatched bases: 12. The germline V gene encodes CDR1 SGHTA and CDR2 FQGNSA. This CDR3 comprises 16 residues. Written as DNA, the CDR3 is TGTGCCAGCAGCCTCCCAGACCGGGACAGGGGAGAGCCCCAGCATTTT. Amino acid sequence: CASSLPDRDRGEPQHF.

The chain joins TRBV30 to TRBJ1-1, with a possible D match to TRBD1 (6 bases). CDR1 GTSNPN and CDR2 SVGIG come from the germline V gene (reference sequence). CDR3 length equals 14 residues. Trimming cost V 0 bases and J 5 bases, with 13 bases left between them. The CDR3 DNA sequence: TGTGCCTGGAGTGTATTACAGGGTCGGACTGAAGCTTTCTTT. Translated, it gives CAWSVLQGRTEAFF.

The rearrangement joins TRBV3-1 (or the pseudogene TRBV3-2) to TRBJ2-3, with 14 bases fitting TRBD2. This CDR3 has 19 residues. V lost 0 bases and J lost 2; bases outside the gene matches: 7. Germline V gives CDR1 LGHDT, CDR2 YNNKEL (reference sequence). CDR3 DNA: TGTGCCAGCAGCCAAGATGTGGCGGGACTAGCGGGAGTCACAGATACGCAGTATTTT. This translates into CASSQDVAGLAGVTDTQYF.

About this clone: The sample holds other DNA sequences that translate to the same CDR3. The chain recombines TRBV19 with TRBJ1-1; no clear D. CDR3 size: 14 residues. Deletions cut 0 bases from V and 2 bases from J, with 7 bases between. The germline CDR1 and CDR2 sequences are LNHDA and SQIVND (reference sequence). The CDR3 loop reads CASSIDRVNTEAFF. The DNA for the CDR3 is TGTGCCAGTAGTATAGATCGAGTCAACACTGAAGCTTTCTTT.

This sequence joins TRBV5-5 and TRBJ1-2; 7 bases fit TRBD1. V gave up 4 bases and J gave up 5 bases; unmatched junction bases: 11. The CDR3 spans 15 residues. Germline-derived CDR1 and CDR2 are SGHKS and YYEKEE (reference sequence). CDR3 coding DNA: TGTGCCAGCAGCGTAGGGGGCGCGGTACCTTATGGCTACACCTTC. As protein: CASSVGGAVPYGYTF. Variable domain in full (rest from reference TRBV5-5 and TRBJ1-2): DAGVTQSPTHLIKTRGQQVTLRCSPISGHKSVSWYQQVLGQGPQFIFQYYEKEERGRGNFPDRFSARQFPNYSSELNVNALLLGDSALYLCASSVGGAVPYGYTFGSGTRLTVV.

This chain uses TRBV2 with TRBJ1-5; D is uncertain. Germline lookup yields CDR1 SNHLY and CDR2 FYNNEI. The CDR3 contains 13 residues. The V end lost 4 bases, the J end lost 3 bases, and 7 bases lay between the germline ends. The CDR3 loop reads CASSAQTNQPQHF. CDR3 sequence (DNA): TGTGCCAGCAGTGCCCAGACCAATCAGCCCCAGCATTTT.

This rearrangement joins TRBV7-2 to TRBJ1-6; no clear D. Germline-derived CDR1 and CDR2 are SGHTA and FQGNSA. The V end lost 6 bases, the J end lost 0 bases, and 12 bases lay between the germline ends. The CDR3 runs 16 residues. DNA of the CDR3: TGTGCCAGCAGTCACCCCGCAAACTCCTATAATTCACCCCTCCACTTT. Translation gives CASSHPANSYNSPLHF.

The chain combines TRBV7-3 with TRBJ2-1, with 12 bases aligning to TRBD2. Trimming cost V 5 bases and J 6 bases; bases outside gene matches: 8. The CDR3 has 16 residues. Germline assignment: CDR1 SGHTA and CDR2 FQGTGA. In nucleotides, the CDR3 is TGTGCCAGCAGCCCCATGGGACTAGCGGGCATCAATGAGCAGTTCTTC. It encodes CASSPMGLAGINEQFF.

V usage is TRBV9 and J usage is TRBJ2-2, with 14 nucleotides matching TRBD2. Germline V gives CDR1 SGDLS, CDR2 YYNGEE. The ends lost 0 bases at V and 5 bases at J; junction bases unmatched: 6. CDR3 size: 18 residues. The CDR3 protein is CASSVAPGLAGVTGELFF. CDR3 DNA sequence: TGTGCCAGCAGCGTAGCCCCGGGACTAGCGGGAGTTACCGGGGAGCTGTTTTTT.

V is TRBV19 and J is TRBJ1-2; maybe TRBD1 (5 bases). There are 14 residues in the CDR3. Germline V gene data show CDR1 as LNHDA and CDR2 as SQIVND (reference sequence). V lost 6 bases and J 5 bases, leaving 16 bases between the germline ends. CDR3 loop: CASSDMGLRYGYTF. In DNA form, the CDR3 reads TGTGCCAGTAGCGATATGGGACTCCGGTATGGCTACACCTTC.